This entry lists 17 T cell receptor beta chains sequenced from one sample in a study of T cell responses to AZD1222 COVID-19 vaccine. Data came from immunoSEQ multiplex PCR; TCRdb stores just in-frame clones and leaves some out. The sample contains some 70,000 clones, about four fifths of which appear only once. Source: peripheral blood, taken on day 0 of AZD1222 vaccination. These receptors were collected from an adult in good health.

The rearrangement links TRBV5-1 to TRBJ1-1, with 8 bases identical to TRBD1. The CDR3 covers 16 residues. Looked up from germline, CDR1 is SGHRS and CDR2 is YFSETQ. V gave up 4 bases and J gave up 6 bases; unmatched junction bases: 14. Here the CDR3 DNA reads TGCGCCAGCAGCCGTCCCGGGACAGGAAGACCCCCTGAAGCTTTCTTT. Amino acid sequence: CASSRPGTGRPPEAFF. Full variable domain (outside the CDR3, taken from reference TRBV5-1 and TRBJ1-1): KAGVTQTPRYLIKTRGQQVTLSCSPISGHRSVSWYQQTPGQGLQFLFEYFSETQRNKGNFPGRFSGRQFSNSRSEMNVSTLELGDSALYLCASSRPGTGRPPEAFFGQGTRLTVV.

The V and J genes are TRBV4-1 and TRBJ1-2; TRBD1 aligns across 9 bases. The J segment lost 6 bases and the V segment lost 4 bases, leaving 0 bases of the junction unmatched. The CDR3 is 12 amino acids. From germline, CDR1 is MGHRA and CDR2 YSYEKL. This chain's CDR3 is CASSRTGDGYTF. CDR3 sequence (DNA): TGCGCCAGCAGCCGGACAGGGGATGGCTACACCTTC.

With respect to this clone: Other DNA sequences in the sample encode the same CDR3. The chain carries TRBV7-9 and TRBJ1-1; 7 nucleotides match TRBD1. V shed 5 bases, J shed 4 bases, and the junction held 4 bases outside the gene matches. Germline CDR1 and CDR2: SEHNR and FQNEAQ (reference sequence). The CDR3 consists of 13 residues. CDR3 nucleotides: TGTGCCAGCAGCCTCCAGGGGGGCACTGAAGCTTTCTTT. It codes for CASSLQGGTEAFF.

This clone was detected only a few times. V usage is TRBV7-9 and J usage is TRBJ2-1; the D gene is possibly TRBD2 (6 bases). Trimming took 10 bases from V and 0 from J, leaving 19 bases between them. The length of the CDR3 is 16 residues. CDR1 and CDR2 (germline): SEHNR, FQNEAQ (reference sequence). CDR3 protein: CAIPDYPGGSYNEQFF. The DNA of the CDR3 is TGTGCCATCCCTGACTATCCCGGGGGCTCCTACAATGAGCAGTTCTTC.

The CDR3 protein is CASSFGGEPHFYQPQHF. CDR3 nucleotides: TGTGCCAGCAGTTTCGGAGGGGAGCCCCACTTCTATCAGCCCCAGCATTTT. This sequence joins TRBV27 and TRBJ1-5; tentatively, D is TRBD1 (5 bases). This CDR3 comprises 17 residues. The germline V gene encodes CDR1 MNHEY and CDR2 SMNVEV (reference sequence). Deletions cut 3 bases from V and 5 bases from J, with 20 bases between.

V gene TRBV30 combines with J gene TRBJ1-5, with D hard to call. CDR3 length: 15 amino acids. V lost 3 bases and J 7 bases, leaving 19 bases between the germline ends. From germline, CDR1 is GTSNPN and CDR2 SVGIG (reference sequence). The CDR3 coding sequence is TGTGCCTGGAGAGCCTTCGGTTTGGTTGAACAGCCCCAGCATTTT. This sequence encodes CAWRAFGLVEQPQHF.

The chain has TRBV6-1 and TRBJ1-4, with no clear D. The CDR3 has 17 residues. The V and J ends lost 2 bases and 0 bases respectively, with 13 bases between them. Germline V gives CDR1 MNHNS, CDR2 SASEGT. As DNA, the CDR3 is TGTGCCAGCAGTGAAAGGTACAGCAGCACAACTAATGAAAAACTGTTTTTT. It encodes CASSERYSSTTNEKLFF.

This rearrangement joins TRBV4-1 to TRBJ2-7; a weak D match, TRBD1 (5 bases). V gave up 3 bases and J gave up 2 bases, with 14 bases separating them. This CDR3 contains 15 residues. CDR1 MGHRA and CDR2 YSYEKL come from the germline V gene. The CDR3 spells CASSQEPGQTYEQYF. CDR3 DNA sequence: TGCGCCAGCAGCCAGGAGCCCGGACAAACCTACGAGCAGTACTTC.

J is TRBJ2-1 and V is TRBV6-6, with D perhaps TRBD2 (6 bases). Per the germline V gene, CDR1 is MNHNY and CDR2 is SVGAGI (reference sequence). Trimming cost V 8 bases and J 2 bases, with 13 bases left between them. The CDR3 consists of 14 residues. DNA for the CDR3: TGTGCCAGCGGTCCCGGGGGAACCTACAATGAGCAGTTCTTC. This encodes CASGPGGTYNEQFF.

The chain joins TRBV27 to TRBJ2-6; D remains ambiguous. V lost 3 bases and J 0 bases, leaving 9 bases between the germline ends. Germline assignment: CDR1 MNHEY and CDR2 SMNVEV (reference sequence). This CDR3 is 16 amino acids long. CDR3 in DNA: TGTGCCAGCAGTTTTTTTGGGCCCTCTGGGGCCAACGTCCTGACTTTC. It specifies CASSFFGPSGANVLTF.

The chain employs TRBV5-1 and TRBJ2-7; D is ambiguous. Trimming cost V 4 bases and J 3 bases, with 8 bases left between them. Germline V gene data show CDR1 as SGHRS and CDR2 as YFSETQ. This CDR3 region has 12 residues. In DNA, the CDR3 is TGCGCCAGCAGCCTAATGGGCTACGAGCAGTACTTC. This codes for CASSLMGYEQYF.

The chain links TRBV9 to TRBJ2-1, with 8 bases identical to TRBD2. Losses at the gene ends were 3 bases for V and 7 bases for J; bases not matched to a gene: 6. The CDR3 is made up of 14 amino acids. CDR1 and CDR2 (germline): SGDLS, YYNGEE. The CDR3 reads CASSAPGGENEQFF. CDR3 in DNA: TGTGCCAGCAGCGCCCCCGGGGGGGAGAATGAGCAGTTCTTC.

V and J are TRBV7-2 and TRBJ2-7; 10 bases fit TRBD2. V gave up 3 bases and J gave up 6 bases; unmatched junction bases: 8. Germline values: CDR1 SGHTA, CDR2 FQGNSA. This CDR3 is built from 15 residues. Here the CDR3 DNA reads TGTGCCAGCAGCTTTAGCGGGGGGTCCCCCGGCGAGCAGTACTTC. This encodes CASSFSGGSPGEQYF.

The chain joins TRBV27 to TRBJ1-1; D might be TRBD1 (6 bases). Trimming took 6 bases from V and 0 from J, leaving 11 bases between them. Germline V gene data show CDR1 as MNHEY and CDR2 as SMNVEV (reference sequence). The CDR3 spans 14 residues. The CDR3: CASSTGLMNTEAFF. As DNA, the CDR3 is TGTGCCAGCAGCACAGGGCTTATGAACACTGAAGCTTTCTTT.

The CDR3 loop is CASSEGIWANEKLFF. CDR3 coding DNA: TGTGCCAGCAGTGAAGGCATTTGGGCTAATGAAAAACTGTTTTTT. This chain joins TRBV6-1 and TRBJ1-4; D is ambiguous. The CDR3 is 15 residues long. V dropped 1 base and J dropped 3 bases, with 9 bases sitting between them. Germline V CDR1 and CDR2: MNHNS, SASEGT.

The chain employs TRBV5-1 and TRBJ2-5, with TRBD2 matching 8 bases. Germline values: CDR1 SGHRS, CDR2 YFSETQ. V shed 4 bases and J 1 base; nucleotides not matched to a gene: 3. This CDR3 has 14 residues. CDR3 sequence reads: CASSTLAGQETQYF. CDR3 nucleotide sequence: TGCGCCAGCAGCACTCTAGCGGGCCAAGAGACCCAGTACTTC.

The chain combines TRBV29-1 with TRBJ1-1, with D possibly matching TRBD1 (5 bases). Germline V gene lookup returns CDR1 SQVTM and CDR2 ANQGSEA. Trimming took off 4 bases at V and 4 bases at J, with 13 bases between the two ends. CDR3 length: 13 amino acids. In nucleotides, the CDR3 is TGCAGCGTTGTCTCCAGGGAGGGCACTGAAGCTTTCTTT. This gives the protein CSVVSREGTEAFF. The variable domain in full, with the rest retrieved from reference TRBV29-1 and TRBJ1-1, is SAVISQKPSRDICQRGTSLTIQCQVDSQVTMMFWYRQQPGQSLTLIATANQGSEATYESGFVIDKFPISRPNLTFSTLTVSNMSPEDSSIYLCSVVSREGTEAFFGQGTRLTVV.